The clone carrying this T cell receptor (beta chain) was detected a few times. Its antigen remains unidentified. The source of the sample is a study of T-cell reconstitution after alpha-beta-depleted transplantation in children. Broader study findings: A year post-transplant, T-cell counts and diversity derived mostly from newly produced T cells. The study traced high day-60 TCRbeta diversity in some patients to surviving recipient T cells and thymic progenitors. Expanded clones from the graft, numbering several hundred, reportedly supplied alpha-beta T cells about two months after transplant.

CDR3 length equals 14 residues. Germline assignment: CDR1 LGHDT and CDR2 YNNKEL (reference sequence). Trimming removed 0 bases from V and 5 bases from J, with 8 bases in between. Library preparation (for TCRbeta) was performed with unique molecular identifiers. A single record per CDR3 protein comes from TCRdb applying MiXCR to the PCR reads. The table records around 490,000 distinct CDR3 sequences, about an eighth of them present only once. Sample: PBMCs, mostly from graft donor cells, taken 180 days after TCRalphabeta/CD19-depleted stem cell transplant. This receptor was obtained from a female patient aged 2-15 years who had a stem cell transplant for aplastic anemia, so the T cells may come from the graft donor. This chain connects TRBV3-1 to TRBJ1-5, with D unresolved. The DNA of the CDR3 is TGTGCCAGCAGCCAAGATTTGGGGTATCAGCCCCAGCATTTT. It encodes CASSQDLGYQPQHF. The whole variable domain, filled in from reference TRBV3-1 and TRBJ1-5, reads DTAVSQTPKYLVTQMGNDKSIKCEQNLGHDTMYWYKQDSKKFLKIMFSYNNKELIINETVPNRFSPKSPDKAHLNLHINSLELGDSAVYFCASSQDLGYQPQHFGDGTRLSIL.